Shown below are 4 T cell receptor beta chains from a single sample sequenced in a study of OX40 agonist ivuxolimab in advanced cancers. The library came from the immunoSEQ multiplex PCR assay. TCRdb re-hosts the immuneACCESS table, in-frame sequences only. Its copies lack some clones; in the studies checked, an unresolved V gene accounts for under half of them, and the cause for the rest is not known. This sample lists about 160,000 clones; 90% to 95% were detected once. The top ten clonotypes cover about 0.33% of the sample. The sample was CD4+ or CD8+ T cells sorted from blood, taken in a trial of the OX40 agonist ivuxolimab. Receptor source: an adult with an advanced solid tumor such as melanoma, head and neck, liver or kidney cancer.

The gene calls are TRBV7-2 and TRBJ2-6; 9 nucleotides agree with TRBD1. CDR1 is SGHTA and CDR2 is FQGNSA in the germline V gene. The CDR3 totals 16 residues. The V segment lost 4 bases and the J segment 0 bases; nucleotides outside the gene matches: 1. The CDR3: CASSYRGRSGANVLTF. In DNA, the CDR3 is TGTGCCAGCAGCTACAGGGGGCGCTCTGGGGCCAACGTCCTGACTTTC.

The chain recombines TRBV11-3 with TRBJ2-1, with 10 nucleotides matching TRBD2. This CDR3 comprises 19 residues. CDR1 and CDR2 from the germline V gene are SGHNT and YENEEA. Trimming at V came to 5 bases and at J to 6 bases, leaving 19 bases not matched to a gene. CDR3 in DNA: TGTGCCAGCAGCCCACCTATAGCCCTAGCGGGAGAGGGGGGCAATGAGCAGTTCTTC. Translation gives CASSPPIALAGEGGNEQFF.

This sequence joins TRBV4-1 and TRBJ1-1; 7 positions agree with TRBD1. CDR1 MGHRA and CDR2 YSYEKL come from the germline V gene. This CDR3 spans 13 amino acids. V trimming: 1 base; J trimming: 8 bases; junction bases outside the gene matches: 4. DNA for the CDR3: TGCGCCAGCAGCCAAGCCCGGACAGGAGAAGCTTTCTTT. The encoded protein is CASSQARTGEAFF.

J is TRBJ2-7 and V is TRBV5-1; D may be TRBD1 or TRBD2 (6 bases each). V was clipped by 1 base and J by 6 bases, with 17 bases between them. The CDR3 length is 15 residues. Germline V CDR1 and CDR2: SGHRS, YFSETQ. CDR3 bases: TGCGCCAGCAGCTTGACGGCAGGGGAGGTCTCCGAGCAGTACTTC. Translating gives CASSLTAGEVSEQYF.